The TCR beta chain under discussion was sequenced for a study of T-cell reconstitution after alpha-beta-depleted transplantation in children. Deletions cut 4 bases from V and 9 bases from J, with 16 bases between. Looked up from germline, CDR1 is GTSNPN and CDR2 is SVGIG (reference sequence). This CDR3 is built from 13 residues. Comments on this clonotype: Its antigen is not identified.

Whole-study findings and limits: Day-60 TCRbeta diversity that was high in some patients was derived from surviving recipient T cells and thymic progenitors.

During its preparation, the TCRbeta library received unique molecular identifiers. One entry per CDR3 protein, called by TCRdb with MiXCR from the PCR reads. Of roughly 220,000 distinct CDR3 sequences in the sample, around 8.4% were seen once. This sequence originates from a male patient between 2 and 15 years old who had a stem cell transplant for acute myeloid leukemia, so the T cells may come from the graft donor. The V gene is TRBV30, the J gene TRBJ2-1; possibly TRBD1 for D (5 bases). The sequencing used PBMCs, mostly from graft donor cells, collected 360 days after TCRalphabeta/CD19-depleted stem cell transplant. The CDR3 loop reads CAWKRQYPCEQFF. Here the CDR3 DNA reads TGTGCCTGGAAGAGACAGTACCCCTGTGAGCAGTTCTTC.